Listed below are T cell receptor beta chains from one sample, sequenced in a study of cytomegalovirus exposure and HLA in healthy donors. Assay: immunoSEQ multiplex PCR; the TCRdb copy retains only in-frame clones and omits some. The table has around 130,000 clones, 70% to 90% seen once. The sequenced sample consisted of PBMCs. These receptors were taken from a woman aged 25-40 years in good health and CMV-seronegative. Each CDR3 is given with its conserved first and last residue. D genes are given only for firm matches. The listing skips clone size in some rows; elsewhere it reads once, few, many or a size class.

V	D	size	J	DNA	CDR3
TRBV2	TRBD1	NA	TRBJ2-7	TGTGCCAGCAGTGAAGCGCCGACAGGGCCTCTCTACGAGCAGTACTTC	CASSEAPTGPLYEQYF
TRBV7-9	TRBD2	NA	TRBJ2-5	TGTGCCAGCAGCAGCGGGACTAGCGGGGCAGGAGGGTGGGAGACCCAGTACTTC	CASSSGTSGAGGWETQYF
TRBV11-2	NA	NA	TRBJ2-1	TGTGCCAGCAGCTCACCCAGGGGGGCGCTGGGGGAGCAGTTCTTC	CASSSPRGALGEQFF
TRBV10-3	TRBD1	NA	TRBJ1-2	TGTGCCATCAAACCCGGGACAGGGGTAGACTATGGCTACACCTTC	CAIKPGTGVDYGYTF
TRBV11-2	TRBD2	NA	TRBJ2-3	TGTGCCAGCAGAATACTAGCGGGGGTTAGCACAGATACGCAGTATTTT	CASRILAGVSTDTQYF
TRBV2	NA	NA	TRBJ2-7	TGTGCCAGCAGTGACCCCCGGACTCCTATCCAAGGAGGCTACGAGCAGTACTTC	CASSDPRTPIQGGYEQYF
TRBV27	TRBD1	once	TRBJ1-5	TGTGCCAGCAGTCCCCTCGGGACAGGGTACAATCAGCCCCAGCATTTT	CASSPLGTGYNQPQHF
TRBV25-1	TRBD1	NA	TRBJ1-5	TGTGCCGAATTTGGACAGGATAGCAATCAGCCCCAGCATTTT	CAEFGQDSNQPQHF
TRBV27	TRBD1	NA	TRBJ1-2	TGTGCCAGCAGTTCCGCAGGGGGCGCTTTTGGCTACACCTTC	CASSSAGGAFGYTF
TRBV10-3	TRBD1	NA	TRBJ1-1	TGTGCCATCACCGAAGCCGTTGGGACAGGGGGAGCTTTCTTT	CAITEAVGTGGAFF
TRBV27	TRBD1	NA	TRBJ1-2	TGTGCCAGCAGTATAGGGACAGGGTGGAATGGCTACACCTTC	CASSIGTGWNGYTF
TRBV7-9	TRBD2	NA	TRBJ2-2	TGTGCCAGCAGCTTAGCCAGACTAGCGGGGGCCCTAAACACCGGGGAGCTGTTTTTT	CASSLARLAGALNTGELFF
TRBV6-5	TRBD2	NA	TRBJ2-7	TGTGCCAGCAGTAAGGGACTAGCGGGTTCCTACGAGCAGTACTTC	CASSKGLAGSYEQYF
TRBV11-3	NA	NA	TRBJ2-7	TGTGCCAGCAGCTTGGCTGGATCTAGGCAGTACTTC	CASSLAGSRQYF
TRBV19	NA	NA	TRBJ1-2	TGTGCCAGTAGTATAATCGGCTATGGCTACACCTTC	CASSIIGYGYTF
TRBV6-5	NA	NA	TRBJ2-7	TGTGCCAGCAGTACTAGGGGGAAGAGCTCCTACGAGCAGTACTTC	CASSTRGKSSYEQYF
TRBV9	TRBD2	NA	TRBJ2-7	TGTGCCAGCAGCACGGGGGGGCTCGACGAGCAGTACTTC	CASSTGGLDEQYF
TRBV5-6	NA	NA	TRBJ1-6	TGTGCCAGCAGCTTGAGCTCTCTCTATAATTCACCCCTCCACTTT	CASSLSSLYNSPLHF
TRBV16	NA	NA	TRBJ1-5	TGTGCCAGCAGCGGTAGCGGCTCTAGCAATCAGCCCCAGCATTTT	CASSGSGSSNQPQHF
TRBV15	TRBD1	NA	TRBJ1-5	TGTGCCACCGCTGGGGACAGGGCTAGCAATCAGCCCCAGCATTTT	CATAGDRASNQPQHF
TRBV15	NA	NA	TRBJ1-4	TGTGCCACCAGCAGAGATTCGTTGGCAGGGGCTAGTGAAAAACTGTTTTTT	CATSRDSLAGASEKLFF
TRBV7-9	TRBD2	NA	TRBJ2-1	TGTGCCAGCAGCTGGACTAGCGGGGGGCCTACCTACAATGAGCAGTTCTTC	CASSWTSGGPTYNEQFF
TRBV27	NA	NA	TRBJ2-7	TGTGCCAGCAGTAAATCCGCAACAGGGTACGAGCAGTACTTC	CASSKSATGYEQYF
TRBV19	NA	NA	TRBJ2-3	TGTGCCAGTAGTGTAGCTCAGGGCCTTAAGGATACGCAGTATTTT	CASSVAQGLKDTQYF
TRBV9	TRBD2	NA	TRBJ2-2	TGTGCCAGCAGCATCAGAACTAGCGGGGCGTCCGGGGAGCTGTTTTTT	CASSIRTSGASGELFF
TRBV7-9	NA	NA	TRBJ2-7	TGTGCCAGCAGCTCCCGGGACACCAGGAGCTCCTACGAGCAGTACTTC	CASSSRDTRSSYEQYF
TRBV30	TRBD1	NA	TRBJ1-2	TGTGCCTGGAGAAGACAGGGGTACTATGGCTACACCTTC	CAWRRQGYYGYTF
TRBV5-1	NA	few	TRBJ1-2	TGCGCCAATTCGGGGGTAATGGTCCTTCCTACTAACTATGGCTACACCTTC	CANSGVMVLPTNYGYTF
TRBV2	TRBD1	NA	TRBJ2-3	TGTGCCAGCAGTGCGGACAGGTCATCTAGCACAGATACGCAGTATTTT	CASSADRSSSTDTQYF
TRBV4-2	TRBD1	NA	TRBJ1-2	TGTGCCAGCAGCCAAGATGGCGACAGGGGCGACTATGGCTACACCTTC	CASSQDGDRGDYGYTF
TRBV4-1	NA	NA	TRBJ2-7	TGCGCCAGCAGCCGAGCAGGGGCCGGGGAGCAGTACTTC	CASSRAGAGEQYF
TRBV12-2	NA	NA	TRBJ2-5	TGTGCAAGTCCCACTAGGTGTCCTCTAGGACAGAGGGAGACCCAGTACTTC	CASPTRCPLGQRETQYF
TRBV7-6	TRBD2	NA	TRBJ2-5	TGTGCCAGCAGCCAAAACGCGGGGGGGCCTGAGACCCAGTACTTC	CASSQNAGGPETQYF
TRBV4-1	TRBD1	few	TRBJ2-7	TGCGCCAGCAGCCAAGGACCGACAGGGGACGAGCAGTACTTC	CASSQGPTGDEQYF
TRBV10-2	TRBD1	NA	TRBJ2-1	TGCGCCAGCAGTGTAGCAGGGGGCAACTACAATGAGCAGTTCTTC	CASSVAGGNYNEQFF
TRBV7-2	NA	NA	TRBJ2-3	TGTGCCAGCAGCTTAGTTGCCAAGAGGGTAGATACGCAGTATTTT	CASSLVAKRVDTQYF
TRBV7-8	TRBD1	NA	TRBJ1-5	TGTGCCAGCAGCAACCGGGACAGGGCTAGTCAGCCCCAGCATTTT	CASSNRDRASQPQHF
TRBV11-2	NA	NA	TRBJ2-5	TGTGCCAGCAGCCCCGCCCAGAAAGAGACCCAGTACTTC	CASSPAQKETQYF
TRBV5-1	NA	once	TRBJ1-1	TGCGCCAGCAGCTCGACAACGGGGATAGACACTGAAGCTTTCTTT	CASSSTTGIDTEAFF
TRBV4-1	NA	NA	TRBJ1-5	TGCGCCAGCAGCCAAGTGGAGGTCCTGAACCAGCCCCAGCATTTT	CASSQVEVLNQPQHF
TRBV5-4	TRBD1	NA	TRBJ2-3	TGTGCCAGCAGCTTGAAGGCAGGGGGCCTCGCAGATACGCAGTATTTT	CASSLKAGGLADTQYF
TRBV30	TRBD1	NA	TRBJ1-2	TGTGCCTGGAGTCACGGACAGGGGTGCACCTTC	CAWSHGQGCTF
TRBV5-4	NA	NA	TRBJ2-3	TGTGCCAGCAGCTTGGAGGGGCCTAGCACAGATACGCAGTATTTT	CASSLEGPSTDTQYF
TRBV25-1	NA	NA	TRBJ1-5	TGTGCCAGCAGTGAGACTTCTAGCAATCAGCCCCAGCATTTT	CASSETSSNQPQHF
TRBV11-3	NA	NA	TRBJ2-2	TGTGCCAGCAGTCCAGGAAACAGTTTCACCGGGGAGCTGTTTTTT	CASSPGNSFTGELFF
TRBV23-1	TRBD1	NA	TRBJ1-1	TGCGCCAGCAGTCCCCGGACAGGGGGCGAGTTGGCTGAAGCTTTCTTT	CASSPRTGGELAEAFF
TRBV10-1	TRBD2	NA	TRBJ2-5	TGCGCCAGCAGTGAGTCTAGCGGGGGCCAAGAGACCCAGTACTTC	CASSESSGGQETQYF
TRBV9	TRBD2	NA	TRBJ2-1	TGTGCCAGCAGCGTAAGCGGGGGGCCCCCCCGCAATGAGCAGTTCTTC	CASSVSGGPPRNEQFF
TRBV7-2	NA	NA	TRBJ2-7	TGTGCCAGCAGCTTACTAGCCCCCGAGCAGTACTTC	CASSLLAPEQYF
TRBV2	NA	NA	TRBJ1-1	TGTGCCAGCAGTGGTAACAGGGTGTCCACTGAAGCTTTCTTT	CASSGNRVSTEAFF
TRBV2	TRBD1	NA	TRBJ2-5	TGTGCCAGCAGGGGACAGCCAGGAGAGACCCAGTACTTC	CASRGQPGETQYF
TRBV9	TRBD2	NA	TRBJ2-3	TGTGCCAGCAGCGTAGGGGTACTAGCGCGAAGCACAGATACGCAGTATTTT	CASSVGVLARSTDTQYF
TRBV5-4	TRBD2	NA	TRBJ2-1	TGTGCCAGCAGCCGGGCGGGGGGGCAGTACAATGAGCAGTTCTTC	CASSRAGGQYNEQFF
TRBV9	NA	NA	TRBJ2-7	TGTGCCAGCAGCGTAGATCCAGGGGACCCCTACGAGCAGTACTTC	CASSVDPGDPYEQYF
TRBV5-1	NA	few	TRBJ1-5	TGCGCCAGCAGCTTGGATGAACGGCAGCCCCAGCATTTT	CASSLDERQPQHF
TRBV19	NA	NA	TRBJ1-4	TGTGCCAGTAGTAGACGAGGGGGAACAACTAATGAAAAACTGTTTTTT	CASSRRGGTTNEKLFF
TRBV6-1	TRBD1	NA	TRBJ1-1	TGTGCCAGCAGTGACCGACAGGGCACTGAAGCTTTCTTT	CASSDRQGTEAFF
TRBV11-3	NA	NA	TRBJ1-1	TGTGCCAGCAGCTTAGTCGCTGAAGCTTTCTTT	CASSLVAEAFF
TRBV9	NA	NA	TRBJ2-3	TGTGCCAGCAGCGTACAGGGCACAGATACGCAGTATTTT	CASSVQGTDTQYF
TRBV4-1	NA	NA	TRBJ1-6	TGCGCCAGCAGCCAAGCTGTGGGACTTCAAAATTCACCCCTCCACTTT	CASSQAVGLQNSPLHF